This TCR beta chain appears in the sequencing data of a study of identical twins. Trimming shortened V by 1 base and J by 10 bases, and 14 bases separated the two germline ends. The CDR3 is 15 residues long. The germline V gene encodes CDR1 SGHDN and CDR2 FVKESK. Study-level results: With abundant cord blood beta clonotypes, insertions were fewer; memory repertoires showed no such pattern. Within beta out-of-frame sequences, the excess sharing observed between twins was weaker.

TCRdb processed the 5' RACE reads anew with MiXCR; each CDR3 protein has one entry. The sample has approximately 470,000 distinct CDR3 sequences, approximately 15% seen once; the top ten hold approximately 0.52%. For this clonotype: Its antigen is still unknown.

These same data were also listed under a study on yellow fever vaccine responses in identical twins.

Sequenced material: CD4+ T cells sorted from blood. This TCR came from a young woman in good health. This chain links TRBV14 with TRBJ1-6; D is uncertain. The CDR3 loop reads CASSQGGVQTSPLHF. The CDR3 DNA follows: TGTGCCAGCAGCCAAGGCGGGGTACAGACCTCACCCCTCCACTTT.